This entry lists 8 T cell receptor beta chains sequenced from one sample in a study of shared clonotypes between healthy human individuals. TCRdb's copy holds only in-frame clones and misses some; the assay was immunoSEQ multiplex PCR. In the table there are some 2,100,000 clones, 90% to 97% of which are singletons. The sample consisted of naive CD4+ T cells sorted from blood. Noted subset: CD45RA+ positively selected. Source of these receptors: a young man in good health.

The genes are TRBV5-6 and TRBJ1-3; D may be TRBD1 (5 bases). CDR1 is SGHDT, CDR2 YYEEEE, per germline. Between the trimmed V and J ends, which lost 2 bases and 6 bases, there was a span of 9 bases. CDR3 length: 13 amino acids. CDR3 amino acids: CASSFQGENTIYF. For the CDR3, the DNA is TGTGCCAGCAGCTTCCAGGGTGAAAACACCATATATTTT.

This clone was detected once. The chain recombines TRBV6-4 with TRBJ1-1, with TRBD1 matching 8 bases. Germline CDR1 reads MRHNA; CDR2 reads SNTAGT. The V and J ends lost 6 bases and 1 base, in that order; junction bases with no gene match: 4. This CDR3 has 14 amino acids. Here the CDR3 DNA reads TGTGCCAGCAGCCGGACAGGGACGAACACTGAAGCTTTCTTT. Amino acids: CASSRTGTNTEAFF.

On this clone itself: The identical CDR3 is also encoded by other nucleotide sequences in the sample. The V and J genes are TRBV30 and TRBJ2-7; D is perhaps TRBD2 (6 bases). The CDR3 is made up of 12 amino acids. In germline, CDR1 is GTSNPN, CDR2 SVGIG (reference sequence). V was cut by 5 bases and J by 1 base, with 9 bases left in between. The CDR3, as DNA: TGTGCCTGGGGGGGGAATTCCTACGAGCAGTACTTC. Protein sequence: CAWGGNSYEQYF.

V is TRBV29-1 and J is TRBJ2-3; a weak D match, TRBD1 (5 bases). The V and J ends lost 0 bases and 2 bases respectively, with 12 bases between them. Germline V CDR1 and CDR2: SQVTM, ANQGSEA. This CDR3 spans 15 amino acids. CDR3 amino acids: CSVEDYRSLTDTQYF. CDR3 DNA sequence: TGCAGCGTTGAAGACTACAGGTCCCTCACAGATACGCAGTATTTT.

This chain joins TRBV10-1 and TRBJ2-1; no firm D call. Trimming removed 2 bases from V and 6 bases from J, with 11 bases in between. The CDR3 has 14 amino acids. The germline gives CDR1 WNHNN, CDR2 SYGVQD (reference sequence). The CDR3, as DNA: TGCGCCAGCAGTGAGCCAGGAGAACGCAATGAGCAGTTCTTC. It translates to CASSEPGERNEQFF.

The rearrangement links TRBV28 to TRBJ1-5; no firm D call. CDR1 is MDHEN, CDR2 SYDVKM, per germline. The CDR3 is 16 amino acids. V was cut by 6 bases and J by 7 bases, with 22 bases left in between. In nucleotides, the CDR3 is TGTGCCAGCAGAATTTCCGGGCCCCGTCTAGGGCAGCCCCAGCATTTT. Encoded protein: CASRISGPRLGQPQHF.

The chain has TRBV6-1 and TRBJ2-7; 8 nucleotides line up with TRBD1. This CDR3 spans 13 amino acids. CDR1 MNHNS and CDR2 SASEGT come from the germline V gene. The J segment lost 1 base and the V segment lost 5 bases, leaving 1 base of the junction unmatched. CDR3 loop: CASSTGGSYEQYF. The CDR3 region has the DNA TGTGCCAGCAGTACAGGGGGTTCCTACGAGCAGTACTTC.

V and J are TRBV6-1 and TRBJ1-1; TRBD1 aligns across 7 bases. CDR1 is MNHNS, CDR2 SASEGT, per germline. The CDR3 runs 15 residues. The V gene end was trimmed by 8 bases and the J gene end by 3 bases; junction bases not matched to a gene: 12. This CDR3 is CASSAPRGVYTEAFF. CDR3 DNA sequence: TGTGCCAGCTCGGCACCCAGGGGGGTATACACTGAAGCTTTCTTT.